A selection of T cell receptor beta chains follows, all from one sample in a study of CD8+CD57+ T cells in acquired aplastic anemia. One entry per CDR3 protein, called by TCRdb with MiXCR from the reads. The table has some 240,000 distinct CDR3 sequences, about a third seen once. What was sequenced was sorted CD4+, CD8+, or CD8+CD57+ T cells (not recorded which) from PBMCs. These receptors came from a human donor in good health, serving as a control. Each CDR3 is given with its conserved first and last residue. D genes are given only for firm matches. Not every row has a clone size; where given, it reads once, few, many or a size class.

TRBJ2-2	few	TRBV7-9	.	TGTGCCAGCAGCTCCCCGCTTTCGGCCGGGGAGCTGTTTTTT	CASSSPLSAGELFF
TRBJ2-5	many	TRBV7-2	TRBD2	TGTGCCAGCAGCGGATTGGGACTAGGGGAAGAGACCCAGTACTTC	CASSGLGLGEETQYF
TRBJ2-7	many	TRBV4-1	.	TGCGCCAGCAGCCAAGGAAACCGGCCGGGCGAGCAGTACTTC	CASSQGNRPGEQYF
TRBJ2-1	many	TRBV10-2	TRBD2	TGCGCCAGCAGTGAATCGACTAGCGGGACTCTGGCGGAGCAGTTCTTC	CASSESTSGTLAEQFF
TRBJ2-7	.	TRBV7-9	.	TGTGCCAGCAGCTTCGGGGATTCAAGCAATCGGTACTTC	CASSFGDSSNRYF
TRBJ1-2	many	TRBV12-3/TRBV12-4	TRBD1	TGTGCCAGCAGTTCTCGGACAGGGCCGTATGGCTACACCTTC	CASSSRTGPYGYTF
TRBJ1-6	.	TRBV27	.	TGTGCCAGCAGTTTACTCTCAGAGAGCTCCTATAATTCACCCCTCCACTTT	CASSLLSESSYNSPLHF
TRBJ2-1	once	TRBV20-1	TRBD2	TGCAGTGCTAGCTGGCCTAGCGGGACCTCCTACAATGAGCAGTTCTTC	CSASWPSGTSYNEQFF
TRBJ1-6	many	TRBV3-1	.	TGTGCCAGCACGGGGACATTTTCACCCCTCCACTTT	CASTGTFSPLHF
TRBJ2-7	.	TRBV25-1	TRBD2	TGTGCCAGCAGCGTATCTAGCGGGGGGGCGGTCGAGCAGTACTTC	CASSVSSGGAVEQYF
TRBJ1-1	once	TRBV10-3	.	TGTGCCATCAGTGATCAGGTCCCGAACACTGAAGCTTTCTTT	CAISDQVPNTEAFF
TRBJ2-3	many	TRBV29-1	TRBD1	TGCAGCGTATCGGGACAGGGACGAGGAGATACGCAGTATTTT	CSVSGQGRGDTQYF
TRBJ2-7	few	TRBV6-1	.	TGTGCCAGCAGTGCTTCAAGCGGGTTCCGGGTCCACGAGCAGTACTTC	CASSASSGFRVHEQYF
TRBJ1-1	many	TRBV19	.	TGTGCCAGTACCGTGACAGGAGCTACTACTGAAGCTTTCTTT	CASTVTGATTEAFF
TRBJ1-5	.	TRBV7-8	.	TGTGCCAGCAGCTTAGGTTTTGGGCTGAATAGCAATCAGCCCCAGCATTTT	CASSLGFGLNSNQPQHF
TRBJ2-1	.	TRBV11-2	TRBD2	TGTGCCAGCAGCTTAGGGACTAGCGGGAGCTTTAGCAATGAGCAGTTCTTC	CASSLGTSGSFSNEQFF
TRBJ2-5	many	TRBV15	.	TGTGCCACCAGCAGATCATTTCAGGGCCCAGAGACCCAGTACTTC	CATSRSFQGPETQYF
TRBJ2-6	.	TRBV24-1	TRBD1	TGTGCCACCAGTGATTGGACAGGGGGCAACGTCCTGACTTTC	CATSDWTGGNVLTF
TRBJ1-1	.	TRBV27	.	TGTGCCAGCAGGTTTAGGGGTGCCACTGAAGCTTTCTTT	CASRFRGATEAFF
TRBJ2-2	.	TRBV7-8	.	TGTGCCAGCAGCTCGGTGGGGGGCTCGGCGAACACCGGGGAGCTGTTTTTT	CASSSVGGSANTGELFF
TRBJ1-1	few	TRBV11-1	.	TGTGCCAGCAGCCCCCCGGGCTTCGAGGTTCGGTGGGACACTGAAGCTTTCTTT	CASSPPGFEVRWDTEAFF
TRBJ2-3	many	TRBV15	.	TGTGCCACCAGCAGGAGACGGACTAGCACAGATACGCAGTATTTT	CATSRRRTSTDTQYF
TRBJ1-1	.	TRBV10-3	.	TGTGCCAGCAGTAGTAACATGAACACTGAAGCTTTCTTT	CASSSNMNTEAFF
TRBJ2-5	.	TRBV6-6	TRBD1	TGTGCCAGCAATGACAGGGGACAAGAGACCCAGTACTTC	CASNDRGQETQYF
TRBJ2-2	many	TRBV29-1	TRBD2	TGCAGCGTGGGGACTAGCGGAAACACCGGGGAGCTGTTTTTT	CSVGTSGNTGELFF
TRBJ2-7	.	TRBV20-1	.	TGCAGTGCTAAGCGGGGGACAGGGTTTCCCCAAACTTACGAGCAGTACTTC	CSAKRGTGFPQTYEQYF
TRBJ2-7	.	TRBV24-1	.	TGTGCCACCAGTGACTCCCCCCGGGACTTGACCTACGAGCAGTACTTC	CATSDSPRDLTYEQYF
TRBJ2-1	many	TRBV10-3	TRBD1	TGTGCCATCAGTGAGTCGGGACAGGGGATAAGGAATGAGCAGTTCTTC	CAISESGQGIRNEQFF
TRBJ1-3	many	TRBV19	.	TGTGCCAGTAGTATAGCCTACAGCAGCTCTGGAAACACCATATATTTT	CASSIAYSSSGNTIYF
TRBJ2-3	many	TRBV7-3	.	TGTGCCAGCAGCCCAGGGATACACACAGATACGCAGTATTTT	CASSPGIHTDTQYF
TRBJ1-5	many	TRBV9	.	TGTGCCAGCAGCGTAGGGGCAGAAAGACAGCCCCAGCATTTT	CASSVGAERQPQHF
TRBJ1-1	many	TRBV12-3/TRBV12-4	.	TGTGCCAGCAGTTTATCCACAGAGACTGAAGCTTTCTTT	CASSLSTETEAFF
TRBJ1-5	few	TRBV4-2	.	TGTGCCAGCAGCCAAGATCAACAGGGTAACCAGCCCCAGCATTTT	CASSQDQQGNQPQHF
TRBJ1-1	.	TRBV6-1	.	TGTGCCAGCTACACGATTCGGTTCGGGTACACTGAAGCTTCCTTT	CASYTIRFGYTEASF
TRBJ1-2	many	TRBV3-1	.	TGTGCCAGCAGTTACAGTGAATATGGCTACACCTTC	CASSYSEYGYTF
TRBJ1-1	.	TRBV6-6	TRBD1	TGTGCCAGCAGTTACGGGAGGGGGCTCGGGAACACTGAAGCTTTCTTT	CASSYGRGLGNTEAFF
TRBJ1-2	once	TRBV2	.	TGTGCCAGCAGTGCTCATTCCTCCTCGTATGGCTACACCTTC	CASSAHSSSYGYTF
TRBJ2-1	many	TRBV2	.	TGTGCCAGCAGTGGACTAGGGATTTACAATGAGCAGTTCTTC	CASSGLGIYNEQFF
TRBJ1-3	few	TRBV10-3	.	TGTGCCATCAGTGAGACGCGGGACATGGAGGGAAACACCATATATTTT	CAISETRDMEGNTIYF
TRBJ1-1	many	TRBV29-1	.	TGCAGCGTCGAGAACAGGGTTGATGAAGCTTTCTTT	CSVENRVDEAFF
TRBJ1-2	.	TRBV15	TRBD1	TGTGCCACCTCCAGACAGGGGGAGGACTATGGCTACACCTTC	CATSRQGEDYGYTF
TRBJ1-3	many	TRBV7-9	.	TGTGCCAGCAGCACGGAACGATCGGACACCATATATTTT	CASSTERSDTIYF
TRBJ1-6	many	TRBV2	TRBD1	TGTGCCAGCGCCTCCCGGACAGGGGATTCACCCCTCCACTTT	CASASRTGDSPLHF